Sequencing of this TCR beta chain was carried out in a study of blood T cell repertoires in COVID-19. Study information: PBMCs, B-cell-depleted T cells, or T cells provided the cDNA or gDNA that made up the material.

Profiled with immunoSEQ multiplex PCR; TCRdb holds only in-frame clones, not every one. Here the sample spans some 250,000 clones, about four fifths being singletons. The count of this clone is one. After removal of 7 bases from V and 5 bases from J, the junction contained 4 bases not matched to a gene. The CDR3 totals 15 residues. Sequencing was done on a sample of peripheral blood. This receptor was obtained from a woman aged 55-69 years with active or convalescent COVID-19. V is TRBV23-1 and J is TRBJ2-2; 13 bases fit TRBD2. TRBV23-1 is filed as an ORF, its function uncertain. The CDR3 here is CASKTSGGQTGELFF. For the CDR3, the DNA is TGCGCCAGCAAGACTAGCGGGGGGCAAACCGGGGAGCTGTTTTTT.